One and the same sample provided the 29 T cell receptor beta chains below, sequenced in a study of blood T cell repertoires in COVID-19. Sequenced by immunoSEQ multiplex PCR; TCRdb stores in-frame clones only, minus some. The sample holds roughly 49,000 clones, 85% to 95% seen once. The sample was peripheral blood. The receptors were gathered from a man in his 60s with COVID-19, enrolled during active disease.

The chain carries TRBV28 and TRBJ1-5; D ambiguous. Germline lookup yields CDR1 MDHEN and CDR2 SYDVKM. The CDR3 has 12 residues. Trimming removed 7 bases at V and 3 bases at J, with 7 bases between. CDR3 residues: CASTLLNQPQHF. The CDR3 nucleotides are TGTGCCAGCACCCTACTCAATCAGCCCCAGCATTTT.

The chain joins TRBV19 to TRBJ1-5; 8 bases match TRBD1. The junction had 5 bases not matched to a gene; V was cut back by 5 bases and J by 5 bases. The CDR3 sequence is 14 residues long. Germline CDR1 and CDR2: LNHDA and SQIVND (reference sequence). CDR3 DNA sequence: TGTGCCAGTAGTCCTACAGGGGGGGATCAGCCCCAGCATTTT. Its protein is CASSPTGGDQPQHF.

This clone was seen just once. This chain links TRBV6-5 with TRBJ1-2; 12 nucleotides align to TRBD1. Germline CDR1 reads MNHEY; CDR2 reads SVGAGI. The CDR3 consists of 14 residues. With 6 bases clipped from V and 6 bases from J, the junction kept 5 bases outside the gene matches. The CDR3: CASRGQGAVNGYTF. CDR3 in DNA: TGTGCCAGCAGGGGACAGGGGGCGGTCAATGGCTACACCTTC.

The rearrangement links TRBV19 to TRBJ1-1, with TRBD1 identical over 7 bases. V shed 4 bases, J shed 6 bases, and the junction held 5 bases outside the gene matches. CDR1 is LNHDA, CDR2 SQIVND, per germline (reference sequence). The CDR3 covers 13 residues. The chain's CDR3 is CASSSQGVSEAFF. The CDR3, as DNA: TGTGCCAGTAGTAGTCAGGGGGTCTCTGAAGCTTTCTTT.

The V and J genes are TRBV7-3 and TRBJ1-5; D may be TRBD1 (6 bases). Germline assignment: CDR1 SGHTA and CDR2 FQGTGA. The V gene lost 5 bases and the J gene lost 2 bases, with 10 bases spanning the gap. CDR3 length: 14 residues. CDR3 region: CASSQGQGNQPQHF. CDR3 nucleotides: TGTGCCAGCAGCCAGGGGCAGGGCAATCAGCCCCAGCATTTT.

V gene TRBV5-4 combines with J gene TRBJ2-7; D is perhaps TRBD1 (6 bases). Trimming took 4 bases from V and 2 from J, leaving 16 bases between them. The CDR3 runs to 15 residues. CDR1 is SGHNT, CDR2 YYREEE, per germline (reference sequence). The CDR3, as DNA: TGTGCCAGCAGCCCACAGACAGGAAGAGCCTACGAGCAGTACTTC. It yields the protein CASSPQTGRAYEQYF.

The J gene is TRBJ1-2, the V gene TRBV5-1; D is unresolved. In germline, CDR1 is SGHRS, CDR2 YFSETQ. The CDR3 spans 13 residues. Trimming took off 3 bases at V and 6 bases at J, with 12 bases between the two ends. Written as DNA, the CDR3 is TGCGCCAGCAGCTCATCCCCGGAGAATGGCTACACCTTC. It codes for CASSSSPENGYTF.

The chain carries TRBV6-2 or TRBV6-3 and TRBJ2-7; D gene ambiguous. Germline-derived CDR1 and CDR2 are MNHEY and SVGEGT. The V end was cut by 3 bases, the J end by 3 bases, with 3 bases between. The CDR3 consists of 11 residues. This chain's CDR3 is CASSYNYEQYF. The CDR3 nucleotides are TGTGCCAGCAGTTATAACTACGAGCAGTACTTC.

The rearrangement joins TRBV25-1 to TRBJ1-2, with 8 positions matching TRBD1. There are 14 residues in the CDR3. The V segment lost 2 bases and the J segment 7 bases; nucleotides outside the gene matches: 6. Germline CDR1 and CDR2: MGHDK and SYGVNS. CDR3 coding DNA: TGTGCCAGCAGTGAAGCCCAGGGGGCCCCTGGCTACACCTTC. Translation gives CASSEAQGAPGYTF.

The V gene is TRBV2, the J gene TRBJ1-2; tentatively, D is TRBD1 (5 bases). Germline V lookup: CDR1 SNHLY, CDR2 FYNNEI. Trimming pared 8 bases from V and 1 base from J, leaving 14 bases between. CDR3 length: 14 residues. The CDR3 protein is CASRFGDSNYGYTF. CDR3 in DNA: TGTGCCAGCCGGTTCGGAGACAGTAACTATGGCTACACCTTC.

The chain employs TRBV18 and TRBJ1-4; 9 bases line up with TRBD1. After removal of 5 bases from V and 4 bases from J, the junction contained 5 bases not matched to a gene. CDR3 length: 15 amino acids. Germline values: CDR1 KGHSH, CDR2 LQKENI. Here the CDR3 DNA reads TGTGCCAGCTCAAACAGGGGGCATGATAATGAAAAACTGTTTTTT. It codes for CASSNRGHDNEKLFF.

J is TRBJ2-3 and V is TRBV6-5, with 11 bases identical to TRBD2. This CDR3 comprises 16 residues. Germline assignment: CDR1 MNHEY and CDR2 SVGAGI. The V gene end was trimmed by 4 bases and the J gene end by 7 bases; junction bases not matched to a gene: 10. CDR3 coding DNA: TGTGCCAGCAGTTCAAGCCGACTAGCGGGGAACCATACGCAGTATTTT. Amino acid sequence: CASSSSRLAGNHTQYF.

V and J are TRBV18 and TRBJ2-1; TRBD2 matches 13 bases. V lost 6 bases and J lost 8; bases outside the gene matches: 1. This CDR3 spans 13 amino acids. CDR1 is KGHSH and CDR2 is LQKENI in the germline V gene. CDR3 DNA sequence: TGTGCCAGCTCTGGACTAGCGGGAGATGAGCAGTTCTTC. Amino acid sequence: CASSGLAGDEQFF.

The chain employs TRBV28 and TRBJ1-3; no reliable D call. The CDR3 extends over 14 amino acids. The ends were cut back, 8 bases at V and 0 bases at J, with 11 bases in the middle. The germline V gene has CDR1 MDHEN and CDR2 SYDVKM. The CDR3 here is CASQAWPSGNTIYF. The CDR3 coding sequence is TGTGCCAGCCAAGCGTGGCCCTCTGGAAACACCATATATTTT.

This chain uses TRBV5-5 with TRBJ1-1, with TRBD1 as a possible D gene (6 bases). The CDR3 has 17 amino acids. Between the trimmed V and J ends, which lost 0 bases and 8 bases, there was a span of 23 bases. Per germline, CDR1 SGHKS and CDR2 YYEKEE (reference sequence). The CDR3 DNA sequence: TGTGCCAGCAGCTTGGTGCTGGGGGCAAGGGGGTTTATGGAAGCTTTCTTT. Translating it yields CASSLVLGARGFMEAFF.

V usage is TRBV19 and J usage is TRBJ1-2; no firm D call. V lost 1 base and J 2 bases, leaving 5 bases between the germline ends. The CDR3 contains 13 residues. The germline gives CDR1 LNHDA, CDR2 SQIVND (reference sequence). This CDR3 is CASSIAGNYGYTF. CDR3 nucleotides: TGTGCCAGTAGTATAGCCGGGAACTATGGCTACACCTTC.

The chain uses TRBV11-2 and TRBJ1-1, with 8 positions matching TRBD1. The V gene's germline CDR1 is SGHAT and CDR2 FQNNGV. This CDR3 is built from 15 residues. With V trimmed by 4 bases and J by 6 bases, 10 bases remained unmatched. The CDR3 spells CASSSSDRGGAEAFF. In DNA, the CDR3 is TGTGCCAGCAGCTCCTCCGACAGGGGAGGGGCTGAAGCTTTCTTT.

The chain joins TRBV25-1 to TRBJ2-1; 8 bases agree with TRBD1. Trimming at V came to 4 bases and at J to 6 bases, leaving 5 bases not matched to a gene. The V gene's germline CDR1 is MGHDK and CDR2 SYGVNS. CDR3 length equals 14 residues. CDR3 amino acids: CASSADREGNEQFF. Written as DNA, the CDR3 is TGTGCCAGCAGTGCGGACAGGGAAGGCAATGAGCAGTTCTTC.

The rearrangement joins TRBV5-1 to TRBJ1-1; no definite D call. Germline-derived CDR1 and CDR2 are SGHRS and YFSETQ. V dropped 3 bases and J dropped 3 bases, with 9 bases sitting between them. The CDR3 is 13 amino acids. The DNA for the CDR3 is TGCGCCAGCAGCTCCCCCCCGTACACTGAAGCTTTCTTT. This codes for CASSSPPYTEAFF.

This CDR3 is CASSQGSGGYNEQFF. CDR3 DNA sequence: TGTGCCAGTAGTCAGGGCTCGGGCGGATACAATGAGCAGTTCTTC. The gene calls are TRBV19 and TRBJ2-1, with D possibly matching TRBD1 (5 bases). Trimming pared 5 bases from V and 4 bases from J, leaving 15 bases between. The CDR3 extends over 15 amino acids. Germline CDR1 reads LNHDA; CDR2 reads SQIVND (reference sequence).

V is TRBV13 and J is TRBJ1-2; tentatively, D is TRBD1 (6 bases). Germline values: CDR1 PRHDT, CDR2 FYEKMQ (reference sequence). This CDR3 is built from 13 residues. The germline V and J ends were trimmed by 5 bases and 2 bases, with 9 bases remaining between them. The CDR3 is CASSNQGNYGYTF. CDR3 sequence (DNA): TGTGCCAGCAGCAATCAGGGGAACTATGGCTACACCTTC. Full variable domain (remainder filled in from reference TRBV13 and TRBJ1-2): AAGVIQSPRHLIKEKRETATLKCYPIPRHDTVYWYQQGPGQDPQFLISFYEKMQSDKGSIPDRFSAQQFSDYHSELNMSSLELGDSALYFCASSNQGNYGYTFGSGTRLTVV.

The gene calls are TRBV7-9 and TRBJ1-2; TRBD1 agrees at 7 bases. Germline CDR1 is SEHNR and CDR2 is FQNEAQ (reference sequence). CDR3 size: 15 residues. With 5 bases clipped from V and 4 bases from J, the junction kept 10 bases outside the gene matches. DNA of the CDR3: TGTGCCAGCAGCCTCCAGACAGGGCCCGGCTATGGCTACACCTTC. It specifies CASSLQTGPGYGYTF. Full variable domain (rest looked up from reference TRBV7-9 and TRBJ1-2): DTGVSQNPRHKITKRGQNVTFRCDPISEHNRLYWYRQTLGQGPEFLTYFQNEAQLEKSRLLSDRFSAERPKGSFSTLEIQRTEQGDSAMYLCASSLQTGPGYGYTFGSGTRLTVV.

This chain links TRBV19 with TRBJ1-4, with TRBD1 as a possible D gene (6 bases). This CDR3 is 15 amino acids long. Germline V CDR1 and CDR2: LNHDA, SQIVND (reference sequence). Between the trimmed V and J ends, which lost 5 bases and 6 bases, there was a span of 16 bases. CDR3: CASSPPDSRYEKLFF. The CDR3 DNA reads TGTGCCAGTAGTCCACCGGACAGTAGATATGAAAAACTGTTTTTT.

The rearrangement links TRBV25-1 to TRBJ2-3; TRBD2 matches at 9 bases. The CDR3 spans 14 residues. Germline V CDR1 and CDR2: MGHDK, SYGVNS. With 8 bases clipped from V and 6 bases from J, the junction kept 9 bases outside the gene matches. The CDR3 loop reads CASQRGASWDTQYF. CDR3 in DNA: TGTGCCAGCCAGCGGGGGGCTTCCTGGGATACGCAGTATTTT.

V is TRBV19 and J is TRBJ2-7, with a possible D match to TRBD2 (6 bases). This CDR3 has 13 amino acids. Germline CDR1 is LNHDA and CDR2 is SQIVND (reference sequence). The V gene lost 5 bases and the J gene lost 5 bases, with 13 bases spanning the gap. CDR3 nucleotide sequence: TGTGCCAGTAGTCTTCCGGGACTCGACGAGCAGTACTTC. It translates to CASSLPGLDEQYF.

V and J are TRBV7-2 and TRBJ2-5, with 7 positions matching TRBD1. CDR3 length equals 15 residues. Germline V lookup: CDR1 SGHTA, CDR2 FQGNSA. The V segment lost 0 bases and the J segment 3 bases; nucleotides outside the gene matches: 4. CDR3 coding DNA: TGTGCCAGCAGCTTAGCCGGGACAGCTAAAGAGACCCAGTACTTC. Protein sequence: CASSLAGTAKETQYF.

The V call is TRBV13, the J call TRBJ1-2; tentatively, D is TRBD1 (5 bases). Germline V gives CDR1 PRHDT, CDR2 FYEKMQ (reference sequence). V was clipped by 2 bases and J by 7 bases, with 11 bases between them. The CDR3 consists of 13 residues. The CDR3 spells CASSLQQGAGYTF. CDR3 DNA sequence: TGTGCCAGCAGCTTACAGCAGGGTGCTGGCTACACCTTC.

This sequence joins TRBV24-1 and TRBJ2-7, with TRBD1 identical over 9 bases. The CDR3 spans 15 residues. The germline CDR1 and CDR2 sequences are KGHDR and SFDVKD. The V segment lost 5 bases and the J segment 1 base; nucleotides outside the gene matches: 5. The CDR3 DNA sequence: TGTGCCACCAGTGCCGACGGACAGGGGTCCTACGAGCAGTACTTC. It yields the protein CATSADGQGSYEQYF.

The V gene is TRBV15, the J gene TRBJ2-1; 11 bases fit TRBD2. The CDR3 is made up of 18 amino acids. J was trimmed by 7 bases and V by 4 bases; bases with no gene match: 15. Germline CDR1 and CDR2: LNHNV and YYDKDF (reference sequence). The CDR3 nucleotides are TGTGCCACCAGCACAGCCCGTTTCACTAGCGGGAGTAGGAATGAGCAGTTCTTC. Translating it yields CATSTARFTSGSRNEQFF.